These T cell receptor beta chains were read from a single sample in a study of technical replicates of blood from several donors. Profiling relied on immunoSEQ multiplex PCR, and the TCRdb table lists in-frame clones only, not all of them. The table includes fewer than 100,000 clones, 80% to 95% detected once. Sequenced: T cells isolated from PBMCs. Source of these receptors: a human donor in good health. CDR3s include the opening cysteine and the closing phenylalanine or tryptophan. A D gene is named only where the DNA matches it firmly. Clone sizes are given selectively: once, few, many, or a class where the clone is expanded.

v_gene: TRBV4-1
j_gene: TRBJ2-5
d_gene: -
abundance: -
CDR3aa: CASSQDRFQETQYF
CDR3nt: TGCGCCAGCAGCCAAGACAGATTCCAAGAGACCCAGTACTTC

v_gene: TRBV7-8
j_gene: TRBJ1-5
d_gene: -
abundance: -
CDR3aa: CASSPSVYSNQPQHF
CDR3nt: TGTGCCAGCAGCCCCTCTGTGTATAGCAATCAGCCCCAGCATTTT

v_gene: TRBV29-1
j_gene: TRBJ1-2
d_gene: -
abundance: -
CDR3aa: CSVEGAGYGYTF
CDR3nt: TGCAGCGTTGAGGGGGCGGGCTATGGCTACACCTTC

v_gene: TRBV14
j_gene: TRBJ2-7
d_gene: -
abundance: once
CDR3aa: CASSYVTGPTYEQYF
CDR3nt: TGTGCCAGCAGCTACGTGACAGGACCCACCTACGAGCAGTACTTC

v_gene: TRBV30
j_gene: TRBJ2-7
d_gene: -
abundance: -
CDR3aa: CAWRARVGIVYEQYF
CDR3nt: TGTGCCTGGAGAGCCAGGGTAGGGATAGTCTACGAGCAGTACTTC

v_gene: TRBV28
j_gene: TRBJ1-2
d_gene: -
abundance: -
CDR3aa: CASRLTGNYGYTF
CDR3nt: TGTGCCAGCAGACTCACAGGGAACTATGGCTACACCTTC

v_gene: TRBV30
j_gene: TRBJ2-5
d_gene: -
abundance: -
CDR3aa: CAWSSGAQETQYF
CDR3nt: TGCGCCTGGAGTTCAGGGGCCCAAGAGACCCAGTACTTC

v_gene: TRBV25-1
j_gene: TRBJ2-7
d_gene: -
abundance: -
CDR3aa: CASSRGQPPEYEQYF
CDR3nt: TGTGCCAGCAGTAGAGGACAGCCCCCGGAGTACGAGCAGTACTTC

v_gene: TRBV28
j_gene: TRBJ1-5
d_gene: TRBD1
abundance: -
CDR3aa: CASSLGGQGNQPQHF
CDR3nt: TGTGCCAGCAGTTTAGGGGGACAGGGCAATCAGCCCCAGCATTTT

v_gene: TRBV6-1
j_gene: TRBJ1-1
d_gene: -
abundance: once
CDR3aa: CASSKQQDMNTEAFF
CDR3nt: TGTGCCAGCAGTAAACAACAGGACATGAACACTGAAGCTTTCTTT

v_gene: TRBV2
j_gene: TRBJ2-1
d_gene: TRBD2
abundance: once
CDR3aa: CASNRLAAGYNEQFF
CDR3nt: TGTGCCAGCAATAGACTAGCGGCTGGGTACAATGAGCAGTTCTTC

v_gene: TRBV7-6
j_gene: TRBJ2-1
d_gene: -
abundance: -
CDR3aa: CASSSGTYNEQFF
CDR3nt: TGTGCCAGCAGCTCTGGGACTTATAATGAGCAGTTCTTC

v_gene: TRBV10-2
j_gene: TRBJ1-3
d_gene: TRBD1
abundance: once
CDR3aa: CASSETRGAGNTIYF
CDR3nt: TGCGCCAGCAGTGAGACCAGGGGGGCTGGAAACACCATATATTTT

v_gene: TRBV21-1
j_gene: TRBJ1-1
d_gene: -
abundance: -
CDR3aa: CASSKTDSTEAFF
CDR3nt: TGTGCCAGCAGCAAGACAGATAGCACTGAAGCTTTCTTT

v_gene: TRBV2
j_gene: TRBJ1-5
d_gene: TRBD1
abundance: -
CDR3aa: CASSEGDRGQFSNQPQHF
CDR3nt: TGTGCCAGCAGTGAAGGGGACAGGGGCCAATTTAGCAATCAGCCCCAGCATTTT

v_gene: TRBV6-1
j_gene: TRBJ2-4
d_gene: -
abundance: -
CDR3aa: CASSETGQKNIQYF
CDR3nt: TGTGCCAGCAGTGAAACGGGACAAAAAAACATTCAGTACTTC

v_gene: TRBV28
j_gene: TRBJ2-7
d_gene: -
abundance: few
CDR3aa: CASSLSPGTYEQYF
CDR3nt: TGTGCCAGCAGTTTATCCCCCGGGACCTACGAGCAGTACTTC

v_gene: TRBV10-3
j_gene: TRBJ1-2
d_gene: TRBD1
abundance: -
CDR3aa: CAISPTGGQYNYGYTF
CDR3nt: TGTGCCATCAGCCCGACAGGGGGCCAATATAACTATGGCTACACCTTC

v_gene: TRBV11-2
j_gene: TRBJ2-7
d_gene: TRBD2
abundance: -
CDR3aa: CASSFMAGGTIDEQYF
CDR3nt: TGTGCCAGCAGCTTCATGGCGGGAGGGACCATCGACGAGCAGTACTTC

v_gene: TRBV6-5
j_gene: TRBJ1-2
d_gene: TRBD1
abundance: -
CDR3aa: CASSYPGQAYGYTF
CDR3nt: TGTGCCAGCAGTTACCCGGGACAGGCCTATGGCTACACCTTC

v_gene: TRBV5-1
j_gene: TRBJ2-7
d_gene: TRBD2
abundance: -
CDR3aa: CASSIREGLAYEQYF
CDR3nt: TGCGCCAGCAGCATACGGGAGGGCCTCGCCTACGAGCAGTACTTC

v_gene: TRBV9
j_gene: TRBJ1-3
d_gene: -
abundance: -
CDR3aa: CASSVVAGNSGNTIYF
CDR3nt: TGTGCCAGCAGCGTAGTAGCAGGGAACTCTGGAAACACCATATATTTT

v_gene: TRBV7-2
j_gene: TRBJ1-1
d_gene: -
abundance: -
CDR3aa: CASSEDTGQYTEAFF
CDR3nt: TGTGCCAGCAGCGAAGATACCGGACAGTACACTGAAGCTTTCTTT

v_gene: TRBV27
j_gene: TRBJ1-5
d_gene: -
abundance: -
CDR3aa: CASRSAGGNQPQHF
CDR3nt: TGTGCCAGCAGGTCAGCAGGAGGAAATCAGCCCCAGCATTTT

v_gene: TRBV30
j_gene: TRBJ2-5
d_gene: TRBD2
abundance: -
CDR3aa: CAWSYFSGYHSGGAETQYF
CDR3nt: TGTGCCTGGAGTTATTTCTCCGGGTACCATAGCGGGGGGGCCGAGACCCAGTACTTC

v_gene: TRBV2
j_gene: TRBJ1-1
d_gene: -
abundance: -
CDR3aa: CASSPGTEAFF
CDR3nt: TGTGCCAGCAGTCCAGGGACTGAAGCTTTCTTT

v_gene: TRBV7-2
j_gene: TRBJ2-4
d_gene: TRBD1
abundance: once
CDR3aa: CASSLERTGLSWYF
CDR3nt: TGTGCCAGCAGCTTAGAACGGACAGGGCTTTCTTGGTACTTC

v_gene: TRBV11-2
j_gene: TRBJ2-3
d_gene: -
abundance: -
CDR3aa: CASSLVIAGDTQYF
CDR3nt: TGTGCCAGCAGCTTAGTGATAGCTGGAGATACGCAGTATTTT

v_gene: TRBV7-3
j_gene: TRBJ1-1
d_gene: TRBD1
abundance: -
CDR3aa: CASSSTGGGYTEAFF
CDR3nt: TGTGCCAGCAGCTCGACAGGGGGCGGGTACACTGAAGCTTTCTTT

v_gene: TRBV13
j_gene: TRBJ2-2
d_gene: -
abundance: few
CDR3aa: CASSPTTGNTGELFF
CDR3nt: TGTGCCAGCAGCCCAACGACAGGGAACACCGGGGAGCTGTTTTTT

v_gene: TRBV27
j_gene: TRBJ2-7
d_gene: TRBD1
abundance: -
CDR3aa: CASSFGQGAEYEQYF
CDR3nt: TGTGCCAGCAGTTTCGGGCAGGGGGCCGAATACGAGCAGTACTTC

v_gene: TRBV28
j_gene: TRBJ1-1
d_gene: -
abundance: -
CDR3aa: CATLPGGRSGTEAFF
CDR3nt: TGTGCCACCCTTCCGGGGGGGCGCTCGGGCACTGAAGCTTTCTTT

v_gene: TRBV28
j_gene: TRBJ2-7
d_gene: -
abundance: -
CDR3aa: CASSLHGRGPYEQYF
CDR3nt: TGTGCCAGCAGTCTCCATGGGCGGGGCCCCTACGAGCAGTACTTC

v_gene: TRBV29-1
j_gene: TRBJ2-1
d_gene: TRBD2
abundance: -
CDR3aa: CSVDPRREPSGSEQFF
CDR3nt: TGCAGCGTTGACCCCAGGCGGGAGCCCTCAGGGAGTGAGCAGTTCTTC

v_gene: TRBV6-5
j_gene: TRBJ2-3
d_gene: TRBD2
abundance: -
CDR3aa: CATTSEVDTQYF
CDR3nt: TGTGCCACAACTAGCGAGGTCGATACGCAGTATTTT

v_gene: TRBV7-7
j_gene: TRBJ2-3
d_gene: TRBD2
abundance: -
CDR3aa: CASSAGTSRTDTQYF
CDR3nt: TGTGCTAGCAGCGCCGGGACTAGCAGAACAGATACGCAGTATTTT

v_gene: TRBV9
j_gene: TRBJ2-3
d_gene: TRBD2
abundance: -
CDR3aa: CASNPSGGKLTDTQYF
CDR3nt: TGTGCCAGCAATCCTAGCGGGGGGAAACTCACAGATACGCAGTATTTT

v_gene: TRBV7-9
j_gene: TRBJ2-5
d_gene: TRBD2
abundance: -
CDR3aa: CASTARGVQETQYF
CDR3nt: TGTGCCAGCACCGCGCGGGGGGTCCAAGAGACCCAGTACTTC

v_gene: TRBV4-1
j_gene: TRBJ2-1
d_gene: TRBD1
abundance: -
CDR3aa: CASSQSLGQGYNEQFF
CDR3nt: TGCGCCAGCAGCCAGAGCCTGGGACAGGGATACAATGAGCAGTTCTTC

v_gene: TRBV4-1
j_gene: TRBJ2-1
d_gene: -
abundance: -
CDR3aa: CASSQTRANEQFF
CDR3nt: TGCGCCAGCAGCCAAACTAGGGCCAATGAGCAGTTCTTC

v_gene: TRBV4-2
j_gene: TRBJ2-6
d_gene: TRBD2
abundance: -
CDR3aa: CASSISGEFSSGANVLTF
CDR3nt: TGTGCCAGCAGCATCAGCGGGGAGTTCTCCTCTGGGGCCAACGTCCTGACTTTC

v_gene: TRBV9
j_gene: TRBJ2-3
d_gene: TRBD1
abundance: -
CDR3aa: CASTRQDRGRTDTQYF
CDR3nt: TGTGCCAGCACCAGACAAGACAGGGGGCGTACAGATACGCAGTATTTT

v_gene: TRBV18
j_gene: TRBJ2-1
d_gene: -
abundance: -
CDR3aa: CASSPPNRHSYNEQFF
CDR3nt: TGTGCCAGCTCACCACCTAACCGACACTCCTACAATGAGCAGTTCTTC

v_gene: TRBV2
j_gene: TRBJ1-4
d_gene: -
abundance: -
CDR3aa: CASTQTRRREKLFF
CDR3nt: TGTGCCAGCACCCAGACGAGGCGGAGGGAAAAACTGTTTTTT

v_gene: TRBV14
j_gene: TRBJ1-2
d_gene: -
abundance: -
CDR3aa: CASSQERYTNYGYTF
CDR3nt: TGTGCCAGCAGCCAAGAACGGTATACTAACTATGGCTACACCTTC

v_gene: TRBV28
j_gene: TRBJ2-7
d_gene: TRBD1
abundance: -
CDR3aa: CASSLGTGVSEQYF
CDR3nt: TGTGCCAGCAGTTTGGGGACAGGGGTATCAGAGCAGTACTTC

v_gene: TRBV7-9
j_gene: TRBJ1-5
d_gene: TRBD1
abundance: -
CDR3aa: CASRYKGQNQPQHF
CDR3nt: TGTGCCAGCAGGTATAAGGGACAGAATCAGCCCCAGCATTTT

v_gene: TRBV7-6
j_gene: TRBJ2-3
d_gene: TRBD2
abundance: -
CDR3aa: CASSLALAGDADTQYF
CDR3nt: TGTGCCAGCAGCTTAGCCCTAGCGGGAGACGCAGATACGCAGTATTTT

v_gene: TRBV6-5
j_gene: TRBJ1-5
d_gene: TRBD1
abundance: -
CDR3aa: CASRKDRDQPQHF
CDR3nt: TGTGCCAGCAGAAAGGACAGGGACCAGCCCCAGCATTTT

v_gene: TRBV11-3
j_gene: TRBJ1-1
d_gene: -
abundance: -
CDR3aa: CASSLDLLGEGGPEAFF
CDR3nt: TGTGCCAGCAGCTTAGATCTTCTTGGAGAGGGAGGGCCTGAAGCTTTCTTT

v_gene: TRBV2
j_gene: TRBJ1-1
d_gene: TRBD1
abundance: once
CDR3aa: CASSETQTGMNTEAFF
CDR3nt: TGTGCCAGCAGTGAAACCCAGACAGGGATGAACACTGAAGCTTTCTTT

v_gene: TRBV5-1
j_gene: TRBJ1-1
d_gene: TRBD1
abundance: -
CDR3aa: CASSLSLFTGDTEAFF
CDR3nt: TGCGCCAGCAGCCTTAGCCTCTTTACAGGGGACACTGAAGCTTTCTTT

v_gene: TRBV7-8
j_gene: TRBJ1-1
d_gene: -
abundance: -
CDR3aa: CASSFDRGHTEAFF
CDR3nt: TGTGCCAGCAGCTTCGACCGAGGCCACACTGAAGCTTTCTTT

v_gene: TRBV7-9
j_gene: TRBJ2-7
d_gene: TRBD1
abundance: -
CDR3aa: CASSFGTGTVPYEQYF
CDR3nt: TGTGCCAGCAGCTTTGGGACCGGGACAGTTCCCTACGAGCAGTACTTC